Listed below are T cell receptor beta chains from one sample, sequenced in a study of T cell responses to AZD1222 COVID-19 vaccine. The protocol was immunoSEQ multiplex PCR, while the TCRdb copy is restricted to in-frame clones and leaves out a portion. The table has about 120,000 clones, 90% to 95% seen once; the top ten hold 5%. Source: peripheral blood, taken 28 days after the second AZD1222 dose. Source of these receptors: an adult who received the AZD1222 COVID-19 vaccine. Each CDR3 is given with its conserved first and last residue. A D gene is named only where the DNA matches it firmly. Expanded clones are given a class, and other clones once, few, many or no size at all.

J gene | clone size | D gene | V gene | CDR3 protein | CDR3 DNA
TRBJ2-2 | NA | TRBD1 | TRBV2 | CASNTGADNTGELFF | TGTGCCAGCAATACAGGGGCCGACAACACCGGGGAGCTGTTTTTT
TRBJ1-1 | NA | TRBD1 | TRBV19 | CASSIRPPGQGDGTEAFF | TGTGCCAGTAGTATAAGACCACCGGGACAGGGGGATGGCACTGAAGCTTTCTTT
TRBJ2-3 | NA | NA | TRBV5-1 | CASSFTGPSTDTQYF | TGCGCCAGCAGCTTTACAGGACCCTCCACAGATACGCAGTATTTT
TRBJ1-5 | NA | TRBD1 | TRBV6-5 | CASSSAGQGPNQPQHF | TGTGCCAGCAGTTCCGCGGGACAGGGACCTAATCAGCCCCAGCATTTT
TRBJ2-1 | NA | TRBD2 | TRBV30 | CAWSLLAGANEQFF | TGTGCCTGGAGTCTCCTAGCGGGAGCAAATGAGCAGTTCTTC
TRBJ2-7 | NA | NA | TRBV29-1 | CSVGSYSYEQYF | TGCAGCGTGGGGTCCTACTCCTACGAGCAGTACTTC
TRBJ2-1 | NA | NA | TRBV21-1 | CASSSVGSSYNEQFF | TGTGCCAGCAGCAGCGTGGGTAGCTCCTACAATGAGCAGTTCTTC
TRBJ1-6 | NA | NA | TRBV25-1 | CASSELGPLLHF | TGTGCCAGCAGTGAATTAGGCCCTTTGCTCCACTTT
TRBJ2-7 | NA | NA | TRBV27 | CASSQSRALREQYF | TGTGCCAGCAGCCAGTCGCGGGCCCTACGGGAGCAGTACTTC
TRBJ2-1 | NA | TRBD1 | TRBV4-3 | CASSQGQGSEQFF | TGCGCCAGCAGCCAAGGACAGGGTTCTGAGCAGTTCTTC
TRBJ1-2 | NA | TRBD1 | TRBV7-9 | CASSLRSWGTGDNYGYTF | TGTGCCAGCAGCTTAAGAAGTTGGGGGACAGGGGATAACTATGGCTACACCTTC
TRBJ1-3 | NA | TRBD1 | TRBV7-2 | CASSLQGAGGNTIYF | TGTGCCAGCAGCTTACAGGGGGCGGGCGGAAACACCATATATTTT
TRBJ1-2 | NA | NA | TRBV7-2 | CASSPSGDGLYGYTF | TGTGCCAGCAGCCCAAGTGGAGACGGTCTCTATGGCTACACCTTC
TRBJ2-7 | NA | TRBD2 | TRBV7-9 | CASSEGSGRSYEQYF | TGTGCCAGCAGTGAGGGTAGCGGGCGCTCCTACGAGCAGTACTTC
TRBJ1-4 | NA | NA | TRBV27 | CASSPLVSNNEKLFF | TGTGCCAGCAGTCCATTAGTATCAAATAATGAAAAACTGTTTTTT
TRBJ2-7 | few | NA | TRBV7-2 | CASSLGGFYEQYF | TGTGCCAGCAGCTTAGGTGGGTTCTACGAGCAGTACTTC
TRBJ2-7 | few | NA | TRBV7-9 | CASSLAPQGSYEQYF | TGTGCCAGCAGCTTAGCCCCCCAGGGCTCCTACGAGCAGTACTTC
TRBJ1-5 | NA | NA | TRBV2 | CASSGGQINQPQHF | TGTGCCAGCAGCGGAGGACAGATAAATCAGCCCCAGCATTTT
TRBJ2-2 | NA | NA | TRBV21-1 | CASSKGRTVTRKPPAGELFF | TGTGCCAGCAGCAAAGGTAGGACAGTAACTAGAAAACCACCAGCCGGGGAGCTGTTTTTT
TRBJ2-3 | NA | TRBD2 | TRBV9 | CASSPRVAGGPGSTDTQYF | TGTGCCAGCAGCCCCCGGGTAGCGGGAGGTCCGGGGAGCACAGATACGCAGTATTTT
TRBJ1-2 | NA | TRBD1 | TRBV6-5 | CASSYTQGAQGYTF | TGTGCCAGCAGTTACACTCAGGGGGCTCAGGGCTACACCTTC
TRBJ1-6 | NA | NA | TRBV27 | CASSYRDPKNSPLHF | TGTGCCAGCAGCTACAGGGATCCCAAAAATTCACCCCTCCACTTT
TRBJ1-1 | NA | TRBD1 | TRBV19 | CASSVSGGGWTGNTEAFF | TGTGCCAGTAGTGTATCAGGGGGAGGGTGGACAGGAAACACTGAAGCTTTCTTT
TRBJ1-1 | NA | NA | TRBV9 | CASSPGVKLTEAFF | TGTGCCAGCAGCCCAGGGGTGAAGTTGACTGAAGCTTTCTTT
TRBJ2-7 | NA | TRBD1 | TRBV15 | CATSRVPGQGAYEQYF | TGTGCCACCAGCAGAGTCCCAGGACAGGGGGCATACGAGCAGTACTTC
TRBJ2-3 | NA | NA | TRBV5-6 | CASSPWPDITEDTQYF | TGTGCCAGCAGCCCTTGGCCGGACATTACGGAGGATACGCAGTATTTT
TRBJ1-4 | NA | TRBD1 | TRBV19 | CASSRDSPNEKLFF | TGTGCCAGTAGTAGGGACAGCCCTAATGAAAAACTGTTTTTT
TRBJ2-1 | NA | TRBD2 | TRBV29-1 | CSVGSLAGGDEQFF | TGCAGCGTTGGGTCACTAGCGGGAGGTGATGAGCAGTTCTTC
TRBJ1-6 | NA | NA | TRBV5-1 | CASSLNTVSPLHF | TGCGCCAGCAGCTTGAATACCGTATCACCCCTCCACTTT
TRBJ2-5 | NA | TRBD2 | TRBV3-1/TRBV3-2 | CASSQAPSGGQETQYF | TGTGCCAGCAGCCAAGCGCCTAGCGGGGGGCAAGAGACCCAGTACTTC
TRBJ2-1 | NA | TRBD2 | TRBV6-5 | CASSSGGGYNEQFF | TGTGCCAGCAGTAGCGGGGGGGGCTACAATGAGCAGTTCTTC
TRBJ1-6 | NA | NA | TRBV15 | CATSRVGRNSPLHF | TGTGCCACCAGCAGAGTAGGGCGTAATTCACCCCTCCACTTT